The clone carrying this TCR beta chain is categorized as medium-sized. V gave up 3 bases and J gave up 1 base, with 11 bases separating them. The germline V gene encodes CDR1 SGHVS and CDR2 FNYEAQ. CDR3 size: 15 residues. Semi-nested PCR with Nested Universal Primer A followed constant-region reverse priming of full-length variable regions. One entry per CDR3 protein results from TCRdb running MiXCR on the 5' RACE reads. Found here are fewer than 12,000 distinct CDR3 sequences, roughly 18% of them singletons; the top ten hold 3% to 4%. Cells sorted as Tregs were CD4+, CD25+ and CD127-/low. The sequencing input was Tregs sorted from a lymph node. The V gene is TRBV7-6, the J gene TRBJ2-3, with D perhaps TRBD2 (7 bases). The origin of this receptor is a female donor with breast cancer. DNA for the CDR3: TGTGCCAGCAGCTTGTACGGGGGGCGCACAGATACGCAGTATTTT. As protein: CASSLYGGRTDTQYF.